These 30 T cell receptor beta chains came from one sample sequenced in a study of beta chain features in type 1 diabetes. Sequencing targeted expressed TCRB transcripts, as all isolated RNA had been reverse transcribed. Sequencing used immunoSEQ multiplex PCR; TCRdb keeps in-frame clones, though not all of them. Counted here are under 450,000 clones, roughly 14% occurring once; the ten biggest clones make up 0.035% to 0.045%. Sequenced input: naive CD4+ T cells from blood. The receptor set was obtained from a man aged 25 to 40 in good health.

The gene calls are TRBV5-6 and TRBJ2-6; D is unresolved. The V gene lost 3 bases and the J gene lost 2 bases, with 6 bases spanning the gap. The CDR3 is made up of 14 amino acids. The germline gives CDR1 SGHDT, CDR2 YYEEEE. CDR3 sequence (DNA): TGTGCCAGCAGCTGGGCGACTGGGGCCAACGTCCTGACTTTC. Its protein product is CASSWATGANVLTF.

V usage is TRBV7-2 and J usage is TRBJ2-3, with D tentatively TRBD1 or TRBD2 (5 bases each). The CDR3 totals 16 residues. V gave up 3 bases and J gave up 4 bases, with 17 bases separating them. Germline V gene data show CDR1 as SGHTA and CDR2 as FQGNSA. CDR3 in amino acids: CASSFGDLRVADTQYF. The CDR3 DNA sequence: TGTGCCAGCAGCTTTGGGGACCTCAGGGTGGCAGATACGCAGTATTTT.

Written as DNA, the CDR3 is TGTGCCAGCAGACCCCAGGGCCTTCAAGAGACCCAGTACTTC. This sequence encodes CASRPQGLQETQYF. This chain uses TRBV7-2 with TRBJ2-5, with D tentatively TRBD1 (5 bases). Germline V CDR1 and CDR2: SGHTA, FQGNSA. The CDR3 is 14 amino acids. The V end was cut by 6 bases, the J end by 2 bases, with 13 bases between.

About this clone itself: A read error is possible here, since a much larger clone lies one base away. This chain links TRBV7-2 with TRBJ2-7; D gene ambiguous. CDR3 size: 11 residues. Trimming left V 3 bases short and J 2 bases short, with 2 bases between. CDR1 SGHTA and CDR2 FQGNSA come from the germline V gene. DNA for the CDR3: TGTGCCAGCAGCTTCACCTACGAGCAGTACTTC. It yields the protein CASSFTYEQYF.

CDR3 residues: CASSDVLLGNSPLHF. CDR3 sequence (DNA): TGTGCCAGCAGCGATGTACTGTTGGGAAATTCACCCCTCCACTTT. V is TRBV7-2 and J is TRBJ1-6; D gene ambiguous. The CDR3 totals 15 residues. Germline V gives CDR1 SGHTA, CDR2 FQGNSA. V shed 5 bases and J shed 7 bases, with 15 bases lying between them.

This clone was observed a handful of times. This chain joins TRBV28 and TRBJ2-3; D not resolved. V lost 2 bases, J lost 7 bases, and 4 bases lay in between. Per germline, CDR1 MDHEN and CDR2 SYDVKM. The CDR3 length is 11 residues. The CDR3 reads CASSLRYTQYF. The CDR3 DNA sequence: TGTGCCAGCAGTTTACGATATACGCAGTATTTT.

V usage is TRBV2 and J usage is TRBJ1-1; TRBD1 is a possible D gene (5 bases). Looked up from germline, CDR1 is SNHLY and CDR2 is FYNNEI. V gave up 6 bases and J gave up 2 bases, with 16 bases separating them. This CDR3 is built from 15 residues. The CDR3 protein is CASSAEGRSNTEAFF. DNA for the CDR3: TGTGCCAGCAGCGCCGAGGGACGGTCCAACACTGAAGCTTTCTTT.

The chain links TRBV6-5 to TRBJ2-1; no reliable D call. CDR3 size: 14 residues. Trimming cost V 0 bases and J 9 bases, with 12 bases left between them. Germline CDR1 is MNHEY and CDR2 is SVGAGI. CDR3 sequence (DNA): TGTGCCAGCAGTTACTCGACCTGGGGTGGTGAGCAGTTCTTC. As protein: CASSYSTWGGEQFF.

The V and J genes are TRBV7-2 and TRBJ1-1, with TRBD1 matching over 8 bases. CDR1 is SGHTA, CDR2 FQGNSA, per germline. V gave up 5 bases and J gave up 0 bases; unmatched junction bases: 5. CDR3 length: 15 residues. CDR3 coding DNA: TGTGCCAGCAGCATAAGGACAGGGATGAACACTGAAGCTTTCTTT. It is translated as CASSIRTGMNTEAFF.

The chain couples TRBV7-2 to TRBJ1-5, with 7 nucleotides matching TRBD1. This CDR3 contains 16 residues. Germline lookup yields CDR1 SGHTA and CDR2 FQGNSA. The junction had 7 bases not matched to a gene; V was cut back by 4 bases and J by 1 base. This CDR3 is CASSSNTGQSNQPQHF. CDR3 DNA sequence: TGTGCCAGCAGCTCGAATACGGGACAGAGCAATCAGCCCCAGCATTTT.

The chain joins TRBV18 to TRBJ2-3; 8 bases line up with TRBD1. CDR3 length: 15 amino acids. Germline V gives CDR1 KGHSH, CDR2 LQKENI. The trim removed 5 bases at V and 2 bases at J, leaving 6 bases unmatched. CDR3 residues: CASSKTTGATDTQYF. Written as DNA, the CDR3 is TGTGCCAGCTCAAAAACGACAGGGGCCACAGATACGCAGTATTTT.

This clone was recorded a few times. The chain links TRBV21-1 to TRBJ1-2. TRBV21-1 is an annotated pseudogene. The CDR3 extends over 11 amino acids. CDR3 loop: CASSKRDGYTF. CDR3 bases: TGTGCCAGCAGCAAACGTGATGGCTACACCTTC.

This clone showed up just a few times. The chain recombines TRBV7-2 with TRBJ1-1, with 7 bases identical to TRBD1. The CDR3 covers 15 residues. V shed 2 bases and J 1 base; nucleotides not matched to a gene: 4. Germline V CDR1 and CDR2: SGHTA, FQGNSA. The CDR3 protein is CASSLYGTANTEAFF. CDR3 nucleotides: TGTGCCAGCAGCTTATACGGGACAGCGAACACTGAAGCTTTCTTT. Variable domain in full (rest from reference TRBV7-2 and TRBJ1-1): GAGVSQSPSNKVTEKGKDVELRCDPISGHTALYWYRQSLGQGLEFLIYFQGNSAPDKSGLPSDRFSAERTGGSVSTLTIQRTQQEDSAVYLCASSLYGTANTEAFFGQGTRLTVV.

The CDR3 DNA sequence: TGTGCCAGCAGCTTAATGCCAGGGAACACTGAAGCTTTCTTT. It specifies CASSLMPGNTEAFF. The chain has TRBV7-3 and TRBJ1-1; no clear D. V was shortened by 1 base and J by 1 base, with 7 bases between the two germline ends. Looked up from germline, CDR1 is SGHTA and CDR2 is FQGTGA. The CDR3 is 14 residues long.

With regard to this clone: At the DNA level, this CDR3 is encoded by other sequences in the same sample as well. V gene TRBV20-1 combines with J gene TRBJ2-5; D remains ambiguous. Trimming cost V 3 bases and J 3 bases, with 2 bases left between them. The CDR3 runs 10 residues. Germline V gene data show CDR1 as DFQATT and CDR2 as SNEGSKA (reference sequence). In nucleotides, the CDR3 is TGCAGTGCTAGTAAAGAGACCCAGTACTTC. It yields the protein CSASKETQYF.

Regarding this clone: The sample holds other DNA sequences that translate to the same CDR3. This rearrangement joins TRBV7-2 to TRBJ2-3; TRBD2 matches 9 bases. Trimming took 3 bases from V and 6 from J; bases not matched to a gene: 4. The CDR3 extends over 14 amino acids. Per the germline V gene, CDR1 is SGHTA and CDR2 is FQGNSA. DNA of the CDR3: TGTGCCAGCAGCTTGGGACTAGCAGGGGATACGCAGTATTTT. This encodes CASSLGLAGDTQYF.

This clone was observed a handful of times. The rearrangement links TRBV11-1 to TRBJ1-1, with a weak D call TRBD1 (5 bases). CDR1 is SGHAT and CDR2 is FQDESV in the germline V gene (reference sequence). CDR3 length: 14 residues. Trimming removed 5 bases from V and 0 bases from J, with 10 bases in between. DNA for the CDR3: TGTGCCAGCAGCCGCAGGGAAATGAACACTGAAGCTTTCTTT. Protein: CASSRREMNTEAFF.

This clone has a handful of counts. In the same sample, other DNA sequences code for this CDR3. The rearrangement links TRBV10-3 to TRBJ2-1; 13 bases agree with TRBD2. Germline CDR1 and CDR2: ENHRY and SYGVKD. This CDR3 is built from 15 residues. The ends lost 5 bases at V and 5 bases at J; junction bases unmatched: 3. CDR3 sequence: CAISPGLAGHNEQFF. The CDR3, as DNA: TGTGCCATCAGTCCGGGACTAGCGGGGCACAATGAGCAGTTCTTC.

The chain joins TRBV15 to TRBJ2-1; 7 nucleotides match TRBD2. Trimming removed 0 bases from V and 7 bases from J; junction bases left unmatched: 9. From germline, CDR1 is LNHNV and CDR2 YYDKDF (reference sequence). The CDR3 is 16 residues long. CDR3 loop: CATSRDLTGGLNEQFF. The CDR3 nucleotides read TGTGCCACCAGCAGAGATTTGACGGGAGGACTAAATGAGCAGTTCTTC. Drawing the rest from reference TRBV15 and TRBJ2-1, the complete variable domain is DAMVIQNPRYQVTQFGKPVTLSCSQTLNHNVMYWYQQKSSQAPKLLFHYYDKDFNNEADTPDNFQSRRPNTSFCFLDIRSPGLGDTAMYLCATSRDLTGGLNEQFFGPGTRLTVL.

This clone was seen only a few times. CDR3 in DNA: TGCGCCAGCAGCCAGTCCCAGGGGGGTAACTCACCCCTCCACTTT. It yields the protein CASSQSQGGNSPLHF. The gene calls are TRBV4-1 and TRBJ1-6; 7 bases match TRBD1. CDR3 size: 15 residues. V shed 3 bases and J 10 bases; nucleotides not matched to a gene: 9. Looked up from germline, CDR1 is MGHRA and CDR2 is YSYEKL.

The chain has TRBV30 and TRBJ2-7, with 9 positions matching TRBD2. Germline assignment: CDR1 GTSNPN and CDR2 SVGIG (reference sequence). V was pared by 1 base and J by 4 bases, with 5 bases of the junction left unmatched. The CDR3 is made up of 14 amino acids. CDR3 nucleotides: TGTGCCTGGAGTGCCGGACTAGCGAGTTACGAGCAGTACGTC. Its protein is CAWSAGLASYEQYV.

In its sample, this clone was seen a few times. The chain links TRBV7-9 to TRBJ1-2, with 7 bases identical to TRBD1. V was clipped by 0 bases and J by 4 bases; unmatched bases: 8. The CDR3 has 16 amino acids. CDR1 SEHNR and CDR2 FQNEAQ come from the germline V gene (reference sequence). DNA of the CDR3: TGTGCCAGCAGCTTAGCTGGGGGGACAGTTGGCTATGGCTACACCTTC. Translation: CASSLAGGTVGYGYTF.

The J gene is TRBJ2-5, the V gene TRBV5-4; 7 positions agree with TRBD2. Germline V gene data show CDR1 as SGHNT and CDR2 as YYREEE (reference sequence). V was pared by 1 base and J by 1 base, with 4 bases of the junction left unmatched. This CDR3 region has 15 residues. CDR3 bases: TGTGCCAGCAGCTTGAGGGCTAGCGGCCAAGAGACCCAGTACTTC. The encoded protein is CASSLRASGQETQYF. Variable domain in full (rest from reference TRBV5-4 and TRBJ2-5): ETGVTQSPTHLIKTRGQQVTLRCSSQSGHNTVSWYQQALGQGPQFIFQYYREEENGRGNFPPRFSGLQFPNYSSELNVNALELDDSALYLCASSLRASGQETQYFGPGTRLLVL.

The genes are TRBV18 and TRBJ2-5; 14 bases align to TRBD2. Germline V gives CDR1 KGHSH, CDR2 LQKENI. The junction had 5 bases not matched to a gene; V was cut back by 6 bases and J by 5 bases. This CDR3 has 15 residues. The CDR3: CASSPGLAGVETQYF. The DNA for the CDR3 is TGTGCCAGCTCGCCGGGACTAGCGGGAGTGGAGACCCAGTACTTC.

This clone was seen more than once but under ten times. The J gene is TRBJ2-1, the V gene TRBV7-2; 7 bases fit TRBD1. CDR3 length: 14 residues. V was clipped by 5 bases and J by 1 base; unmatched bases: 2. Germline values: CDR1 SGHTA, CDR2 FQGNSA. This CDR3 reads CASSRQGSYNEQFF. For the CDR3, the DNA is TGTGCCAGCAGCAGACAGGGTTCCTACAATGAGCAGTTCTTC.

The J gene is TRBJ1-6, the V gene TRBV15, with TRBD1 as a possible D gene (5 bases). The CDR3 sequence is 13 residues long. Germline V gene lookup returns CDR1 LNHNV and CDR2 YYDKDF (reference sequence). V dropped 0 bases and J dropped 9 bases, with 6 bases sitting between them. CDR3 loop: CATSREGGSPLHF. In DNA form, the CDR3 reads TGTGCCACCAGCAGAGAGGGGGGTTCACCCCTCCACTTT.

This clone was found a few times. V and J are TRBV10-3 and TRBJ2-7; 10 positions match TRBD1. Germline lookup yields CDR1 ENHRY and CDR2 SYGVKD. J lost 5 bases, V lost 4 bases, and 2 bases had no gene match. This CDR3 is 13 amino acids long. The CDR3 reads CAISGQGANEQYF. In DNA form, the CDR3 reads TGTGCCATCAGTGGACAGGGGGCTAACGAGCAGTACTTC.

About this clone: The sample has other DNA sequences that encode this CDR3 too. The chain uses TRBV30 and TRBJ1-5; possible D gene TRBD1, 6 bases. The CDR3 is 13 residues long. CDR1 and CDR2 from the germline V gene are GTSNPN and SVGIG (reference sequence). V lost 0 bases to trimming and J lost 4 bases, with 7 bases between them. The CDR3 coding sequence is TGTGCCTGGAGTGTACAGGGAAATCAGCCCCAGCATTTT. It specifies CAWSVQGNQPQHF.

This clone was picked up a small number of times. CDR3 amino acids: CASSETGTQYF. CDR3 DNA sequence: TGTGCCAGCAGTGAAACGGGAACCCAGTACTTC. The rearrangement links TRBV6-5 to TRBJ2-5, with D possibly matching TRBD2 (5 bases). The CDR3 spans 11 residues. Trimming took off 5 bases at V and 8 bases at J, with 9 bases between the two ends. Germline V gene lookup returns CDR1 MNHEY and CDR2 SVGAGI.

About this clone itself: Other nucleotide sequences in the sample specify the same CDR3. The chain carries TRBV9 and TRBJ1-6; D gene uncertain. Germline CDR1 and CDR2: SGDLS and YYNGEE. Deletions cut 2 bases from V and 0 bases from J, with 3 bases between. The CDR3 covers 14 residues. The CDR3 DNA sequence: TGTGCCAGCAGCGTTAGCTCCTATAATTCACCCCTCCACTTT. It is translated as CASSVSSYNSPLHF.